Listed below are T cell receptor beta chains from one sample, sequenced in a study of read filtering for tumor transcriptome and immune sequencing. One entry per CDR3 protein, called by TCRdb with MiXCR from the reads. The sample has roughly 93,000 distinct CDR3 sequences, 20% to 25% seen once. What was sequenced was a population of CD138-negative cells sorted from bone marrow. All receptors come from a donor at least 40 years old with multiple myeloma. Both conserved end residues are part of each CDR3. The D gene is left open where the match is weak. Rows give clone size only sometimes, using once, few, many, or a class for an expanded clone.

-	TRBV6-6	TRBJ2-7	many	TGTGCCAGCAGTTACTCCCTCGGTAGGAACTACGAGCAGTACTTC	CASSYSLGRNYEQYF
TRBD1	TRBV29-1	TRBJ1-2	few	TGCAGCGTTCGACAGGGGGCGTTTAACTATGGCTACACCTTC	CSVRQGAFNYGYTF
-	TRBV5-1	TRBJ1-1	many	TGCGCCAGCAGCCCGTGGCGGGGGATGGGAACTGAAGCTTTCTTT	CASSPWRGMGTEAFF
-	TRBV3-1	TRBJ2-6	few	TGTGCCAGCAGCCAAAGACCCTCTGGGGCCAACGTCCTGACTTTC	CASSQRPSGANVLTF
-	TRBV11-2	TRBJ2-2	many	TGTGCCAGCAGCTTAGATCGTGGGCTCCCCGGGGAGCTGTTTTTT	CASSLDRGLPGELFF
-	TRBV6-2/TRBV6-3	TRBJ2-7	-	TGTGCCAGCAGTCCCTGGATCGCCTACGAGCAGTACTTC	CASSPWIAYEQYF
TRBD1	TRBV9	TRBJ1-2	many	TGTGCCAGCAGAGCACAGGGGGCGCGGGGCTACACCTTC	CASRAQGARGYTF
-	TRBV29-1	TRBJ2-7	-	TGCAGCGCCGGAGGGGCAGGGGCCCGGTGGTCCTACGAGCAGTACTTC	CSAGGAGARWSYEQYF
-	TRBV28	TRBJ2-3	many	TGTGCCAGCAGTTTCCGGTCCAGACAGTATTTT	CASSFRSRQYF
TRBD2	TRBV2	TRBJ2-5	few	TGTGCCAGCAGTGAATTTACTAGCGGGGGAACCCAGTACTTC	CASSEFTSGGTQYF
TRBD1	TRBV7-9	TRBJ2-7	-	TGTGCCAGCAGCCTCAGGACAGGTAACATCTACGAGCAGTACTTC	CASSLRTGNIYEQYF
TRBD2	TRBV29-1	TRBJ2-5	many	TGCAGCATTTTAGCGGGGGAGACCCAGTACTTC	CSILAGETQYF
TRBD1	TRBV9	TRBJ2-2	many	TGTGCCAGCAGCGTAGTCCCGACAGGGAGTTTAGGGGAGCTGTTTTTT	CASSVVPTGSLGELFF
-	TRBV18	TRBJ2-2	many	TGTGCCAGCTCAACCACGGGACTCACCGGGGAGCTGTTTTTT	CASSTTGLTGELFF
-	TRBV11-2	TRBJ1-3	few	TGTGCCAGCAGCTTGGATCCTTGGTCCTCTGGAAACACCATATATTTT	CASSLDPWSSGNTIYF
-	TRBV28	TRBJ1-5	-	TGTGCCGGCAGCGGTAACAGAGGCGTGCAGCCCCAGCATTTT	CAGSGNRGVQPQHF
-	TRBV5-1	TRBJ1-5	many	TGCGCCAGCAGCCGGATCCCCCTGGAACAGCCCCAGCATTTT	CASSRIPLEQPQHF
TRBD1	TRBV12-3/TRBV12-4	TRBJ1-1	many	TGTGCCAGCAGTCAAAGACAGGGGTACACTGAAGCTTTCTTT	CASSQRQGYTEAFF
-	TRBV20-1	TRBJ1-5	once	TGCAGTTCTAGAGGGGGACGACCAATCAACGATCAGCCCCAGCATTTT	CSSRGGRPINDQPQHF
-	TRBV5-1	TRBJ2-5	-	TGCGCCAGCAGCTACGCCGGTACGGAAGAGACCCAGTACTTC	CASSYAGTEETQYF
-	TRBV6-1	TRBJ2-2	many	TGTGCCAGCAGTGAAAATTCACAACTGAACACCGGGGAGCTGTTTTTT	CASSENSQLNTGELFF
-	TRBV5-1	TRBJ1-1	-	TGCGCCAGCAGCCCGGGGACCCCCCAAACTGAAGCTTTCTTT	CASSPGTPQTEAFF
-	TRBV30	TRBJ2-7	many	TGTGCCTGGAACAAAAGGGGCCGAGACGAGCAGTACTTC	CAWNKRGRDEQYF
TRBD1	TRBV6-1	TRBJ1-6	-	TGTGCCAGCAGTGCCGACAACCGAGGGGGCTCTAGTTCACCCCTCCACTTT	CASSADNRGGSSSPLHF
TRBD1	TRBV28	TRBJ1-1	many	TGTGCCAGCAGTCCGGGACAGGGAAGACCCATGAACACTGAAGCTTTCTTT	CASSPGQGRPMNTEAFF
-	TRBV19	TRBJ2-1	few	TGTGCCAGTAGGTCAGGACAGAGCTCCTACAATGAGCAGTTCTTC	CASRSGQSSYNEQFF
-	TRBV9	TRBJ1-6	many	TGTGCCAGCAGCGCCCAGGGAACCTATAATTCACCCCTCCACTTT	CASSAQGTYNSPLHF
-	TRBV5-1	TRBJ1-1	many	TGCGCCAGCAGCTGGGAGGGCTCGAACACTGAAGCTTTCTTT	CASSWEGSNTEAFF
TRBD2	TRBV12-3/TRBV12-4	TRBJ2-3	few	TGTGCCAGCAGTCTACGGCGGGGGGGCCCCTCAGATACGCAGTATTTT	CASSLRRGGPSDTQYF
TRBD1	TRBV19	TRBJ1-4	-	TGTGCCAGTAACGAGGACAGGATGGAGGAAAAACTGTTTTTT	CASNEDRMEEKLFF
TRBD2	TRBV28	TRBJ2-1	-	TGTGCCAGCACGCTAGGAGCGGGGGGTATCAATGAGCAGTTCTTC	CASTLGAGGINEQFF
-	TRBV6-5	TRBJ1-2	many	TGTGCCAGCAGGAACGGGGGATCTAACTATGGCTACACCTTC	CASRNGGSNYGYTF
-	TRBV19	TRBJ1-6	many	TGTGCCAGTAGTAGTAGGAAGGATTCACCCCTCCACTTT	CASSSRKDSPLHF
-	TRBV6-2/TRBV6-3	TRBJ2-5	few	TGTGCCAGCAGTTTCCCCGCGGCCGCTCAAGAGACCCAGTACTTC	CASSFPAAAQETQYF
-	TRBV4-1	TRBJ2-3	many	TGCGCCAGCAGCCAAACCCCCCAACGAGATACGCAGTATTTT	CASSQTPQRDTQYF
-	TRBV28	TRBJ1-6	many	TGTGCCAGCAGTCGACGGTATAATTCACCCCTCCACTTT	CASSRRYNSPLHF
-	TRBV4-2	TRBJ2-5	many	TGTGCCAGCAGCCAAGATCAGGGATGGGGGACAGAGACCCAGTACTTC	CASSQDQGWGTETQYF
-	TRBV2	TRBJ2-7	-	TGTGCCAGCTCTTCTTTCACGGGCTGGGAGGACGAGCAGTACTTC	CASSSFTGWEDEQYF
-	TRBV3-1	TRBJ1-5	-	TGTGCCAGCAGCCAAGATACGGGACGGAATCAGCCCCAGCATTTT	CASSQDTGRNQPQHF
-	TRBV28	TRBJ2-1	many	TGTGCCAGCAGTTTAAAAAATGAGCAGTTCTTC	CASSLKNEQFF
TRBD1	TRBV12-3/TRBV12-4	TRBJ2-3	few	TGTGCCAGCAGTTTAAGGACAGGGGGACGCAGTGCGCCAGATACGCAGTATTTT	CASSLRTGGRSAPDTQYF
-	TRBV28	TRBJ2-3	many	TGTGCCAGCAGTTTATTGGGGGTTAGCACAGATACGCAGTATTTT	CASSLLGVSTDTQYF